These T cell receptor beta chains were read from a single sample in a study of shared clonotypes between healthy human individuals. Sequenced by immunoSEQ multiplex PCR; TCRdb stores in-frame clones only, minus some. The sample yields over a million clones, roughly 95% seen once. Sequenced material: naive CD4+ T cells sorted from blood. Receptor source: a man between 25 and 39 years old in good health. Each CDR3 is given with its conserved first and last residue.

V gene: TRBV29-1; J gene: TRBJ2-7; CDR3 protein: CSGLGGGSYEQYF
V gene: TRBV4-2; J gene: TRBJ2-7; CDR3 protein: CASSQGDTAYEQYF
V gene: TRBV6-1; J gene: TRBJ2-1; CDR3 protein: CASSEQRSRTNEQFF
V gene: TRBV5-5; J gene: TRBJ2-5; CDR3 protein: CASTIGGGETQYF
V gene: TRBV15; J gene: TRBJ2-7; CDR3 protein: CATSRDPNEQYF
V gene: TRBV10-2; J gene: TRBJ1-4; CDR3 protein: CASSPRAEQEKLFF
V gene: TRBV19; J gene: TRBJ2-7; CDR3 protein: CASSLGGGTYEQYF
V gene: TRBV2; J gene: TRBJ1-1; CDR3 protein: CASSEQTSAEAFF
V gene: TRBV18; J gene: TRBJ2-5; CDR3 protein: CASSPLAGALQETQYF
V gene: TRBV29-1; J gene: TRBJ1-4; CDR3 protein: CSVEGPFNEKLFF
V gene: TRBV10-3; J gene: TRBJ2-5; CDR3 protein: CASSKQANQETQYF
V gene: TRBV29-1; J gene: TRBJ2-3; CDR3 protein: CSAGGQYTDTQYF
V gene: TRBV19; J gene: TRBJ2-7; CDR3 protein: CASSLGYEQYF
V gene: TRBV30; J gene: TRBJ1-1; CDR3 protein: CAWSPRPGRLLNTEAFF
V gene: TRBV7-2; J gene: TRBJ2-7; CDR3 protein: CASSLPGFYEQYF
V gene: TRBV5-1; J gene: TRBJ2-3; CDR3 protein: CASSHRSTSGTGTDTQYF